This TCR beta chain comes out of a study of blood T cell repertoires in COVID-19. About the research overall: Samples of COVID-19 (acute and convalescent) were obtained from the United States, Italy and Spain. Sources were T cells, B-cell-depleted T cells, or PBMCs; the material itself was cDNA or gDNA.

V lost 0 bases and J lost 6, with 6 bases in between. CDR3 length: 12 amino acids. The germline CDR1 and CDR2 sequences are LGHDT and YNNKEL (reference sequence). This clone occurred once. Authors' data handling: The assay estimated nucleated cells by amplifying reference gene primers. Profiled with immunoSEQ multiplex PCR; TCRdb holds only in-frame clones, not every one. The V and J calls and clone size were taken over from that table, and D and trimming were inferred from the DNA. Altogether roughly 300,000 clones are present, approximately 82% being singletons, with the ten largest covering roughly 1.2%.

This sequence originates from a woman between 45 and 60 years old with acute or convalescent COVID-19. The sample comprised peripheral blood. The chain recombines TRBV3-1 (or the pseudogene TRBV3-2) with TRBJ2-7, with D possibly being TRBD1 (5 bases). Here the CDR3 DNA reads TGTGCCAGCAGCCAAGAAGGGGCCGAGCAGTACTTC. Translation: CASSQEGAEQYF.